The 24 T cell receptor beta chains in this list originate from one sample, sequenced in a study of CD8 T cells in ankylosing spondylitis. For these TCRs, the target antigens are not known. TCRdb fed the 5' RACE reads into MiXCR, producing one record per CDR3 protein. The data show 800,000 to 900,000 distinct CDR3 sequences, with 12% seen just once and about 0.5% held by the top ten. Study-wide results and limits: A motif in TCR beta, a set of roughly 8 highly homologous variants, appeared characteristic of ankylosing spondylitis blood.

The sequenced material came from blood, either unsorted or a sorted T cell fraction (not recorded which). These receptors were obtained from a male donor with ankylosing spondylitis.

This clonotype was recorded a few times. The V and J genes are TRBV27 and TRBJ2-3; possibly TRBD1 for D (5 bases). CDR3 size: 17 residues. The germline V gene has CDR1 MNHEY and CDR2 SMNVEV (reference sequence). V was cut by 3 bases and J by 0 bases, with 16 bases left in between. CDR3 nucleotides: TGTGCCAGCAGTTTTGTAGGGGCGCGAACGAGCACAGATACGCAGTATTTT. Its protein product is CASSFVGARTSTDTQYF.

This clonotype has a count of ten or more. The chain has TRBV6-5 and TRBJ1-1; D gene unclear. CDR1 and CDR2 from the germline V gene are MNHEY and SVGAGI. V lost 0 bases and J lost 0, with 5 bases in between. This CDR3 is built from 14 residues. The CDR3 DNA sequence: TGTGCCAGCAGTTACTCTGCCCTGAACACTGAAGCTTTCTTT. Its translation is CASSYSALNTEAFF.

This clonotype has a handful of counts. J is TRBJ2-3 and V is TRBV20-1; maybe TRBD2 (7 bases). CDR1 DFQATT and CDR2 SNEGSKA come from the germline V gene (reference sequence). Trimming removed 5 bases at V and 4 bases at J, with 13 bases between. The CDR3 is made up of 13 amino acids. CDR3 in amino acids: CSAEGGIADTQYF. The CDR3 nucleotides read TGCAGTGCTGAGGGGGGGATCGCAGATACGCAGTATTTT.

V gene TRBV2 combines with J gene TRBJ2-6; D uncertain. The germline CDR1 and CDR2 sequences are SNHLY and FYNNEI. This CDR3 spans 12 amino acids. The V gene lost 11 bases and the J gene lost 2 bases, with 7 bases spanning the gap. This CDR3 reads CAGEAGANVLTF. DNA of the CDR3: TGTGCCGGAGAGGCTGGGGCCAACGTCCTGACTTTC.

The gene calls are TRBV18 and TRBJ1-5; D gene unclear. CDR3 length: 16 residues. The V end was cut by 1 base, the J end by 4 bases, with 14 bases between. Germline loops: CDR1 KGHSH, CDR2 LQKENI. The CDR3: CASSPRGSLSNQPQHF. CDR3 bases: TGTGCCAGCTCACCACGGGGTTCCCTTTCGAATCAGCCCCAGCATTTT.

This clonotype occurred a few times. The V gene is TRBV5-1, the J gene TRBJ2-1; TRBD2 matches at 7 bases. The CDR3 is made up of 15 amino acids. The germline CDR1 and CDR2 sequences are SGHRS and YFSETQ. The trim removed 1 base at V and 4 bases at J, leaving 5 bases unmatched. Written as DNA, the CDR3 is TGCGCCAGCAGCTTGAGAGTAGCGGGTTACAATGAGCAGTTCTTC. This encodes CASSLRVAGYNEQFF.

This clonotype was detected many times. The V and J genes are TRBV5-5 and TRBJ2-3, with D tentatively TRBD1 or TRBD2 (5 bases each). This CDR3 has 16 residues. Trimming left V 0 bases short and J 3 bases short, with 14 bases between. Germline V gives CDR1 SGHKS, CDR2 YYEKEE (reference sequence). DNA for the CDR3: TGTGCCAGCAGCTTGGCGTGGGGACCTCGAACAGATACGCAGTATTTT. Its translation: CASSLAWGPRTDTQYF.

This clonotype was recorded many times. V is TRBV29-1 and J is TRBJ1-1, with D perhaps TRBD1 (5 bases). The V gene's germline CDR1 is SQVTM and CDR2 ANQGSEA. CDR3 length: 15 residues. Trimming removed 6 bases at V and 1 base at J, with 18 bases between. The DNA for the CDR3 is TGCAGCGTCGGAAGGCAGGGATGGTCGAACACTGAAGCTTTCTTT. Translating gives CSVGRQGWSNTEAFF.

V gene TRBV4-2 combines with J gene TRBJ2-2; D possibly corresponds to TRBD1 (5 bases). V dropped 4 bases and J dropped 2 bases, with 11 bases sitting between them. CDR1 LGHNA and CDR2 YNFKEQ come from the germline V gene. The CDR3 has 15 amino acids. CDR3 sequence reads: CASSPWGSNTGELFF. CDR3 sequence (DNA): TGTGCCAGCAGCCCCTGGGGCTCCAACACCGGGGAGCTGTTTTTT.

The chain has TRBV12-3 or TRBV12-4 and TRBJ2-3, with 15 bases lining up with TRBD2. V was pared by 7 bases and J by 0 bases, with 2 bases of the junction left unmatched. The CDR3 loop spans 16 amino acids. Written as DNA, the CDR3 is TGTGCCAGCAAGGGACTAGCGGGAGGTAGCACAGATACGCAGTATTTT. Its translation: CASKGLAGGSTDTQYF.

This clonotype was found many times. This chain uses TRBV4-2 with TRBJ2-5; no clear D. Germline V gene sequence: CDR1 LGHNA, CDR2 YNFKEQ. CDR3 size: 10 residues. V was trimmed by 11 bases and J by 4 bases, leaving 8 bases between them. In DNA, the CDR3 is TGTGCCGCCGGTTTAGAGACCCAGTACTTC. It is translated as CAAGLETQYF.

The chain links TRBV27 to TRBJ2-7; 12 bases agree with TRBD1. The CDR3 is 16 amino acids. The V gene's germline CDR1 is MNHEY and CDR2 SMNVEV (reference sequence). J was trimmed by 4 bases and V by 3 bases; bases with no gene match: 7. CDR3 nucleotides: TGTGCCAGCAGTTTCACGAGGGGACAGGGGGCTTACGAGCAGTACTTC. Translation: CASSFTRGQGAYEQYF.

The chain has TRBV10-1 and TRBJ2-5; D is ambiguous. CDR1 WNHNN and CDR2 SYGVQD come from the germline V gene (reference sequence). The V end was cut by 4 bases, the J end by 1 base, with 7 bases between. The CDR3 covers 13 residues. CDR3 in DNA: TGCGCCAGCAGTGCCACACTCCAAGAGACCCAGTACTTC. Encoded protein: CASSATLQETQYF.

This sequence joins TRBV30 and TRBJ2-7; D is ambiguous. The CDR3 runs 14 residues. Germline V lookup: CDR1 GTSNPN, CDR2 SVGIG (reference sequence). Between the trimmed V and J ends, which lost 3 bases and 7 bases, there was a span of 19 bases. The CDR3: CAWSSDPRLWEQYF. For the CDR3, the DNA is TGTGCCTGGAGCTCGGACCCGAGACTGTGGGAGCAGTACTTC.

This sequence joins TRBV18 and TRBJ1-1, with D perhaps TRBD1 (5 bases). V dropped 1 base and J dropped 11 bases, with 17 bases sitting between them. The CDR3 length is 14 residues. CDR1 is KGHSH, CDR2 LQKENI, per germline. This chain's CDR3 is CASSPRVAGGMAFF. CDR3 DNA sequence: TGTGCCAGCTCACCACGGGTGGCTGGGGGAATGGCTTTCTTT.

This clonotype was recorded at least ten times. This chain uses TRBV27 with TRBJ1-5; the D is unclear. The CDR3 spans 14 residues. V lost 6 bases, J lost 7 bases, and 16 bases lay in between. Germline values: CDR1 MNHEY, CDR2 SMNVEV (reference sequence). CDR3 sequence (DNA): TGTGCCAGCAGCCGCGGGAGGGTCGGCCAGCCCCAGCATTTT. Encoded protein: CASSRGRVGQPQHF.

The chain uses TRBV20-1 and TRBJ1-1, with D unresolved. The CDR3 contains 11 residues. Trimming shortened V by 6 bases and J by 4 bases, and 9 bases separated the two germline ends. Germline CDR1 reads DFQATT; CDR2 reads SNEGSKA (reference sequence). The CDR3 sequence is CSARRTTEAFF. CDR3 in DNA: TGCAGTGCCCGAAGAACCACTGAAGCTTTCTTT.

This chain connects TRBV18 to TRBJ1-2; D may be TRBD1 (5 bases). V shed 2 bases and J shed 5 bases, with 15 bases lying between them. Germline CDR1 reads KGHSH; CDR2 reads LQKENI. This CDR3 contains 15 residues. The DNA for the CDR3 is TGTGCCAGCTCACCAGATGGCAGGGAGGGGTATGGCTACACCTTC. Translated, it gives CASSPDGREGYGYTF.

The chain carries TRBV18 and TRBJ2-2; the D gene could be TRBD1 or TRBD2 (5 bases each). Trimming cost V 2 bases and J 0 bases, with 10 bases left between them. Germline CDR1 is KGHSH and CDR2 is LQKENI. The CDR3 extends over 16 amino acids. In DNA, the CDR3 is TGTGCCAGCTCACCATGGGGGTTACCGAACACCGGGGAGCTGTTTTTT. Protein sequence: CASSPWGLPNTGELFF.

This clonotype was observed at least ten times. This chain uses TRBV7-2 with TRBJ2-1; tentative D call: TRBD2 (5 bases). The germline V and J ends were trimmed by 5 bases and 0 bases, with 14 bases remaining between them. The CDR3 runs 16 residues. In germline, CDR1 is SGHTA, CDR2 FQGNSA. The CDR3 region is CASSPVSAHSYNEQFF. The CDR3 DNA reads TGTGCCAGCAGCCCCGTTAGCGCCCACTCCTACAATGAGCAGTTCTTC.

This clonotype has only a few counts. The V gene is TRBV20-1, the J gene TRBJ1-4; D call uncertain. Germline V gene lookup returns CDR1 DFQATT and CDR2 SNEGSKA (reference sequence). V lost 7 bases and J lost 7, with 19 bases in between. This CDR3 comprises 14 residues. The CDR3 DNA reads TGCAGTGGGACGAGAGGCTCGCCAGGTGAAAAACTGTTTTTT. Its protein product is CSGTRGSPGEKLFF.

This clonotype was found many times. This rearrangement joins TRBV5-1 to TRBJ2-3; no definite D call. The V gene's germline CDR1 is SGHRS and CDR2 YFSETQ. The CDR3 length is 14 residues. With 6 bases removed from V and 0 bases from J, the gap between germline ends came to 11 bases. Here the CDR3 reads CASMTRPSTDTQYF. CDR3 nucleotides: TGCGCCAGCATGACGCGTCCTAGCACAGATACGCAGTATTTT.

This clonotype was recorded many times. The rearrangement links TRBV20-1 to TRBJ2-3, with 8 bases lining up with TRBD1. The CDR3 spans 14 residues. Germline-derived CDR1 and CDR2 are DFQATT and SNEGSKA (reference sequence). Trimming took 3 bases from V and 5 from J; bases not matched to a gene: 7. CDR3 amino acids: CSASRQGAQDTQYF. The CDR3 DNA reads TGCAGTGCTAGTCGTCAGGGGGCACAAGATACGCAGTATTTT.

This clonotype occurred a few times. The J gene is TRBJ2-5, the V gene TRBV5-1; D unclear. The V gene lost 5 bases and the J gene lost 3 bases, with 11 bases spanning the gap. Germline CDR1 is SGHRS and CDR2 is YFSETQ. The CDR3 is made up of 13 amino acids. The CDR3 spells CASRGSREETQYF. Here the CDR3 DNA reads TGCGCCAGCAGGGGGTCCAGAGAAGAGACCCAGTACTTC.